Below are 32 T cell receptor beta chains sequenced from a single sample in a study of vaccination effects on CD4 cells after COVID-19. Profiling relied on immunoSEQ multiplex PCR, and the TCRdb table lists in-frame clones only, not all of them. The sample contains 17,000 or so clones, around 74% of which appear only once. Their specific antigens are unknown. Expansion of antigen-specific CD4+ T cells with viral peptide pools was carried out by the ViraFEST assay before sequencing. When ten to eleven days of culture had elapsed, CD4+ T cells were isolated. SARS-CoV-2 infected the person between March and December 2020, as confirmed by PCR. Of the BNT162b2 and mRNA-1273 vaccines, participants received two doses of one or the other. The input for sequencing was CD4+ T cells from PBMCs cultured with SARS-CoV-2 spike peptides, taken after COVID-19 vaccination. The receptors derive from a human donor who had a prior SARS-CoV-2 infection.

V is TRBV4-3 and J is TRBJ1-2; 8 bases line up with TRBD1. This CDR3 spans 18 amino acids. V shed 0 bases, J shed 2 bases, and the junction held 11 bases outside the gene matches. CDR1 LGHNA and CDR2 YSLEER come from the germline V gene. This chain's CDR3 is CASSQEARGPLGNYGYTF. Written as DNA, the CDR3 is TGCGCCAGCAGCCAAGAGGCCAGGGGGCCGTTAGGGAACTATGGCTACACCTTC.

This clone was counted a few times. The CDR3: CATSHLGGSGRSQRHEQFF. CDR3 sequence (DNA): TGTGCCACCAGCCACCTAGGGGGAAGCGGGAGGTCGCAGAGACATGAGCAGTTCTTC. The chain recombines TRBV15 with TRBJ2-1, with TRBD2 identical over 9 bases. This CDR3 is 19 amino acids long. Trimming removed 5 bases from V and 8 bases from J; junction bases left unmatched: 22. Per the germline V gene, CDR1 is LNHNV and CDR2 is YYDKDF (reference sequence).

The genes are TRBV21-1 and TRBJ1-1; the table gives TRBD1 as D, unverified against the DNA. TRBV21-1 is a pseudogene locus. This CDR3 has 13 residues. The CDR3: CPPLTGLNTEAFF. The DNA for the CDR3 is TGCCCCCCACTTACAGGTTTGAACACTGAAGCTTTCTTT.

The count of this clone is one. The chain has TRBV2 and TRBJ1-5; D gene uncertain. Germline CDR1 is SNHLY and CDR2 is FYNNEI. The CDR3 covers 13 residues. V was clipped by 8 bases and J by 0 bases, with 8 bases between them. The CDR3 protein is CASRRDSNQPQHF. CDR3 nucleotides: TGTGCCAGCCGGCGGGATAGCAATCAGCCCCAGCATTTT.

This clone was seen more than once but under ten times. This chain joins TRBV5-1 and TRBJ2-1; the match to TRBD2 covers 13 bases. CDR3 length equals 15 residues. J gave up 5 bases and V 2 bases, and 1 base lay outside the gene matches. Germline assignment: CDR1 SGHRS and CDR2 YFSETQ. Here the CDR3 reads CASSLLAGGNNEQFF. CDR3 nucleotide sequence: TGCGCCAGCAGCTTACTAGCGGGAGGGAACAATGAGCAGTTCTTC.

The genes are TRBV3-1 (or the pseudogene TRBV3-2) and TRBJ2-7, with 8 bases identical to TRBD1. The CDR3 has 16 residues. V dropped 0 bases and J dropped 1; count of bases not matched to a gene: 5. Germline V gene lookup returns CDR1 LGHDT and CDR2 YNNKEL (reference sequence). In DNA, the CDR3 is TGTGCCAGCAGCCAAGAAGGCCGACAGGGGTCCTACGAGCAGTACTTC. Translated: CASSQEGRQGSYEQYF.

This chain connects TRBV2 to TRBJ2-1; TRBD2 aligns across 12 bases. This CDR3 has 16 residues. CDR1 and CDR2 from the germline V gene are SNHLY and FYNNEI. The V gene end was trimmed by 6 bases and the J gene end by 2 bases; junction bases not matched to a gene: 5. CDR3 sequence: CASRDRTSGAYNEQFF. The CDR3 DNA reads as TGTGCCAGCAGAGATAGGACTAGCGGGGCCTACAATGAGCAGTTCTTC.

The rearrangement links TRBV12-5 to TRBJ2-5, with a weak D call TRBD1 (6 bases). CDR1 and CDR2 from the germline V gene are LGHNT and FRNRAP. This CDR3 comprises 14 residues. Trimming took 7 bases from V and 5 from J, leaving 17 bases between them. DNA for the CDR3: TGTGCTAGTGCCACTGCAGGGGCCCTGGAGACCCAGTACTTC. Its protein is CASATAGALETQYF.

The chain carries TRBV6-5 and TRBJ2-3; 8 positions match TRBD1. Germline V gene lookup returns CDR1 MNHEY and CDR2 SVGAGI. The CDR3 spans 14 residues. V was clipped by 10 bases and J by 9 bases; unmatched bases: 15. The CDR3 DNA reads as TGTGCCACCAGAGACAGGGGTACGAGAAGGACGCAGTATTTT. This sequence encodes CATRDRGTRRTQYF.

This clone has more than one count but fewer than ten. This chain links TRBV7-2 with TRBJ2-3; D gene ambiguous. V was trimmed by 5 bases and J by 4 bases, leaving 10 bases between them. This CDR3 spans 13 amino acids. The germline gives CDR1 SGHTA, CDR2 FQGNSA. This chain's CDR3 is CASSLSPADTQYF. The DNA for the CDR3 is TGTGCCAGCAGCCTCTCTCCAGCAGATACGCAGTATTTT.

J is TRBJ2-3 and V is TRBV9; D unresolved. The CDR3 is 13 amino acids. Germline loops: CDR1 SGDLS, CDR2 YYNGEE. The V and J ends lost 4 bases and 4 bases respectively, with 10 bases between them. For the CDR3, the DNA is TGTGCCAGCAGCCCCCGGACCTCAGATACGCAGTATTTT. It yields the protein CASSPRTSDTQYF.

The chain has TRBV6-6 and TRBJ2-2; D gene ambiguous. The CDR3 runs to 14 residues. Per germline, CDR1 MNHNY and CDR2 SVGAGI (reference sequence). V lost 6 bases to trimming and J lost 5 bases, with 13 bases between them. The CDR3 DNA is TGTGCCAGCAGCCCGTTTCCAGGAACCGGGGAGCTGTTTTTT. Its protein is CASSPFPGTGELFF.

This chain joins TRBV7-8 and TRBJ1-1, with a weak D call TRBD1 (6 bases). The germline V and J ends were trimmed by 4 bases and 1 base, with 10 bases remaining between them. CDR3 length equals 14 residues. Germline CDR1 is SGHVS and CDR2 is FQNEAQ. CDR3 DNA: TGTGCCAGCAGCTGGACAGAGGGGAACACTGAAGCTTTCTTT. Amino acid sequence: CASSWTEGNTEAFF.

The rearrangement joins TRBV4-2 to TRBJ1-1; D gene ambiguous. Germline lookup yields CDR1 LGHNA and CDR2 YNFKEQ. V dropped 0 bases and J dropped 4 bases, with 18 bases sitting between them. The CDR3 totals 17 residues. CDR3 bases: TGTGCCAGCAGCCAAGATCGAGACGCCCGAAAGGGCACTGAAGCTTTCTTT. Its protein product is CASSQDRDARKGTEAFF.

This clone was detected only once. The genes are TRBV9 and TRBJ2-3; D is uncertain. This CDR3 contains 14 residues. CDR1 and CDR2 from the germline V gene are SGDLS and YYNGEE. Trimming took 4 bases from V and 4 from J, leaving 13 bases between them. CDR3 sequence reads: CASSPRTIPDTQYF. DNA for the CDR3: TGTGCCAGCAGCCCGAGAACGATCCCAGATACGCAGTATTTT.

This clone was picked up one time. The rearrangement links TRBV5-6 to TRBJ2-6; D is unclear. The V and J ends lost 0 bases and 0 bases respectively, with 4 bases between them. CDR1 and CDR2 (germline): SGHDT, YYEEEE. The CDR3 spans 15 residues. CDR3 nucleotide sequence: TGTGCCAGCAGCTTGGGGATCTCTGGGGCCAACGTCCTGACTTTC. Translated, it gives CASSLGISGANVLTF.

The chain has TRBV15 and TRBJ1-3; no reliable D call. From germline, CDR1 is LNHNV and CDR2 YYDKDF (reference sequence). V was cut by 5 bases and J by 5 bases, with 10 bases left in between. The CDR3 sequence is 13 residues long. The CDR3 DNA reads TGTGCCACCAGCGACCGTGGTAGAAACACCATATATTTT. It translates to CATSDRGRNTIYF.

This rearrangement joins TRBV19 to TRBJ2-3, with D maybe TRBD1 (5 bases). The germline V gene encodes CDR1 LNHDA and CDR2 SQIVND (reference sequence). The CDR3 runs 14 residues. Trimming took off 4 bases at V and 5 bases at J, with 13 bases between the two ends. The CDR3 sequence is CASSTQGKEDTQYF. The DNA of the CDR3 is TGTGCCAGTAGTACTCAGGGTAAGGAAGATACGCAGTATTTT. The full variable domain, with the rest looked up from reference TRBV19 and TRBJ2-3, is DGGITQSPKYLFRKEGQNVTLSCEQNLNHDAMYWYRQDPGQGLRLIYYSQIVNDFQKGDIAEGYSVSREKKESFPLTVTSAQKNPTAFYLCASSTQGKEDTQYFGPGTRLTVL.

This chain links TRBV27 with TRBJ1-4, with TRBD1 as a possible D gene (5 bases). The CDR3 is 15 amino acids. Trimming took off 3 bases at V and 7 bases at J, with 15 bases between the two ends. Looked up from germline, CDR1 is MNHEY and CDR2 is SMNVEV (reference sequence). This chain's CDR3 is CASSLFRDPVEKLFF. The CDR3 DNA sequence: TGTGCCAGCAGTTTGTTCCGGGACCCTGTTGAAAAACTGTTTTTT.

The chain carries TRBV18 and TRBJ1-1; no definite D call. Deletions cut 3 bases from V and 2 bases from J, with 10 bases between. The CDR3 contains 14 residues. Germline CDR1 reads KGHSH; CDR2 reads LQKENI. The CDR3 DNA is TGTGCCAGCTCACCCACACTACGCAACACTGAAGCTTTCTTT. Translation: CASSPTLRNTEAFF.

CDR3 residues: CASSARGGTTNEKLFF. For the CDR3, the DNA is TGTGCCAGTAGTGCTAGGGGGGGGACAACTAATGAAAAACTGTTTTTT. The chain is built from TRBV19 and TRBJ1-4, with TRBD1 as a possible D gene (6 bases). Germline-derived CDR1 and CDR2 are LNHDA and SQIVND (reference sequence). The CDR3 is made up of 16 amino acids. V lost 5 bases and J lost 0, with 13 bases in between.

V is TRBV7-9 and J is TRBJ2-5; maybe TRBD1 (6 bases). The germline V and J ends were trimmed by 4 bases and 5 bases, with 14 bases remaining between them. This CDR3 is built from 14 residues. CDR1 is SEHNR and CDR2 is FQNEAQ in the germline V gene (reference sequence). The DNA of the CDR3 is TGTGCCAGCAGCTCCGTTGGGGGCGAGGAGACCCAGTACTTC. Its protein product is CASSSVGGEETQYF. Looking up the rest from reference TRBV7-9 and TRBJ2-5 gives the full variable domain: DTGVSQNPRHKITKRGQNVTFRCDPISEHNRLYWYRQTLGQGPEFLTYFQNEAQLEKSRLLSDRFSAERPKGSFSTLEIQRTEQGDSAMYLCASSSVGGEETQYFGPGTRLLVL.

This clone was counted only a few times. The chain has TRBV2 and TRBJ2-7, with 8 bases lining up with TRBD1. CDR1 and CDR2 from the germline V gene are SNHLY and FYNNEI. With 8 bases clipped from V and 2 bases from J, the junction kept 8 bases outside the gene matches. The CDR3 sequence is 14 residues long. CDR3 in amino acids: CASLNWDRTYEQYF. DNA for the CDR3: TGTGCCAGCCTCAACTGGGACAGGACCTACGAGCAGTACTTC.

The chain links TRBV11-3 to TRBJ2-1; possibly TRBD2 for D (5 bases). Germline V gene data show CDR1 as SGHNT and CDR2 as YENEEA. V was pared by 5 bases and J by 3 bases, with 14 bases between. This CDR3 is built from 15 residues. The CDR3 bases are TGTGCCAGCAGCCCGCCTCGGGGAAACTACAATGAGCAGTTCTTC. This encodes CASSPPRGNYNEQFF.

CDR3 sequence: CAISVLGPATDTQYF. The CDR3 coding sequence is TGTGCCATCAGTGTTTTGGGGCCCGCCACAGATACGCAGTATTTT. This chain uses TRBV10-3 with TRBJ2-3; D possibly corresponds to TRBD1 (5 bases). The germline V and J ends were trimmed by 4 bases and 2 bases, with 13 bases remaining between them. The CDR3 contains 15 residues. CDR1 ENHRY and CDR2 SYGVKD come from the germline V gene.

CDR3 DNA sequence: TGTGCCAGCAGCCGGGGGCAGGAGCTCTACGAGCAGTACTTC. Its protein product is CASSRGQELYEQYF. The chain joins TRBV3-1 (or the pseudogene TRBV3-2) to TRBJ2-7; a possible D gene is TRBD1 (6 bases). This CDR3 spans 14 amino acids. The germline V gene encodes CDR1 LGHDT and CDR2 YNNKEL (reference sequence). Trimming took 4 bases from V and 3 from J, leaving 13 bases between them.

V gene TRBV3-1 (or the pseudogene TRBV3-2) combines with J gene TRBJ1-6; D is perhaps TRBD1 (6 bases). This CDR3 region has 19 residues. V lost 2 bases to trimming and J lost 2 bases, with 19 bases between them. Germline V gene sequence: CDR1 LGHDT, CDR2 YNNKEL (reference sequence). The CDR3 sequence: CASSQRSVGGGAYNSPLHF. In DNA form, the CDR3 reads TGTGCCAGCAGCCAACGTTCCGTTGGCGGGGGCGCCTATAATTCACCCCTCCACTTT.

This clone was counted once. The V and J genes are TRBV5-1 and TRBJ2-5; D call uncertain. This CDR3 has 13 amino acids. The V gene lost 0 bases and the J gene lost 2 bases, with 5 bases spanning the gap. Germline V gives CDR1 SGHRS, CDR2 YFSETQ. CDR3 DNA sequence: TGCGCCAGCAGCTTGGGACCACAAGAGACCCAGTACTTC. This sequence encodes CASSLGPQETQYF. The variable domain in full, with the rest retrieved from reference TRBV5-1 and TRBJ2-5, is KAGVTQTPRYLIKTRGQQVTLSCSPISGHRSVSWYQQTPGQGLQFLFEYFSETQRNKGNFPGRFSGRQFSNSRSEMNVSTLELGDSALYLCASSLGPQETQYFGPGTRLLVL.

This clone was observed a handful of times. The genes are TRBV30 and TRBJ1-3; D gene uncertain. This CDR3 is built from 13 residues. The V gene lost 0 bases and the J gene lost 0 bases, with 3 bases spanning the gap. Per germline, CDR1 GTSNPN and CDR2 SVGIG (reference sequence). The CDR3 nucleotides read TGTGCCTGGAGTGTCACCTCTGGAAACACCATATATTTT. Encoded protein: CAWSVTSGNTIYF.

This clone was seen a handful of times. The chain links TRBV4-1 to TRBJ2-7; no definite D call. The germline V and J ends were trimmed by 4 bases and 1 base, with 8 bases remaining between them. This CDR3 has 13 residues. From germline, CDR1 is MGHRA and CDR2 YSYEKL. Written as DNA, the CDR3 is TGCGCCAGCAGCCGACGCGAATCCTACGAGCAGTACTTC. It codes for CASSRRESYEQYF.

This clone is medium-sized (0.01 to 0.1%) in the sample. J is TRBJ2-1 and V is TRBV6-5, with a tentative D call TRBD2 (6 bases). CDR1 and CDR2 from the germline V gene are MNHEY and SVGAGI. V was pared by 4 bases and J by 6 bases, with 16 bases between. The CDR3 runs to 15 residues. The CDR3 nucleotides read TGTGCCAGCAGTTTAGTGCAAGGTAGCGGCAATGAGCAGTTCTTC. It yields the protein CASSLVQGSGNEQFF.

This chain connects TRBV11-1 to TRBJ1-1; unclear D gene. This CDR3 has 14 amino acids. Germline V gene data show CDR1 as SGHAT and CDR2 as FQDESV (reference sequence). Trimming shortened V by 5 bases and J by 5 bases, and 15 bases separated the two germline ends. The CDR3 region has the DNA TGTGCCAGCAGCCAAACCAACGGAGGGACTGAAGCTTTCTTT. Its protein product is CASSQTNGGTEAFF.